This T cell receptor beta chain is from a study of T cell changes during pregnancy in multiple sclerosis. In germline, CDR1 is SEHNR, CDR2 FQNEAQ (reference sequence). The CDR3 spans 13 residues. The V end lost 5 bases, the J end lost 8 bases, and 15 bases lay between the germline ends. Generated by immunoSEQ multiplex PCR, the TCRdb table keeps only in-frame clones and is missing some. The table has around 83,000 clones, just over 90% seen once. The receptor's source is a female donor with multiple sclerosis, enrolled in a pregnancy study. Sequencing used CD4+ T cells from peripheral blood mononuclear cells, obtained in the second trimester of pregnancy. This chain links TRBV7-9 with TRBJ1-2; D uncertain. CDR3 DNA sequence: TGTGCCAGCAGCCCCGGAGAGTTTAGCGGCTACACCTTC. Translation gives CASSPGEFSGYTF.